The sample holds a few counts of the clone carrying this T cell receptor (beta chain). The source of the sample is a study of blood T cell repertoires in COVID-19. The overall study: Acute and convalescent COVID-19 samples came from the United States, Italy and Spain. PBMCs, B-cell-depleted T cells, or T cells were the source of the cDNA or gDNA that made up the material.

The CDR3 has 17 amino acids. CDR1 ENHRY and CDR2 SYGVKD come from the germline V gene. V gave up 0 bases and J gave up 4 bases, with 18 bases separating them. Methods used by the authors: Amplification of reference gene primers was used by the study to estimate nucleated cell counts. TCRdb's table, derived via immunoSEQ multiplex PCR, lists solely in-frame clones and lacks some. Clone size and V and J calls were adopted from that table, with D and trimming inferred from the DNA. The sample has 100,000 or so clones, about four fifths seen once. The rearrangement uses TRBV10-3 and TRBJ1-1; a weak D match, TRBD1 (5 bases). The sample comprised peripheral blood. The sequence was collected from a middle-aged man with active or convalescent COVID-19. The CDR3 region is CAISESASLGGGTEAFF. CDR3 nucleotide sequence: TGTGCCATCAGTGAGTCCGCTTCGTTGGGGGGAGGCACTGAAGCTTTCTTT.